Presented here are 12 T cell receptor beta chains from one specimen sequenced in a study of cytomegalovirus exposure and HLA in healthy donors (dated by TCRdb to 2016 to 2017). Libraries were made using the immunoSEQ multiplex PCR assay. For the multiplex PCR, a mixture combining 60 forward primers for TCR Vbeta segments and 13 reverse primers for TCR Jbeta segments was used. TCRdb obtained this table from immuneACCESS and retained in-frame rearrangements with V and J assigned. These tables miss some clones; where compared with another copy, unresolved V genes account for less than half of the shortfall, and the remainder is unexplained. Counted in this sample were about 190,000 clones; approximately 84% of them appeared once. 0.2% to 0.3% of the sample belongs to the ten largest clones. The source material was PBMCs. Receptors originate from a boy younger than 18 in good health and CMV-seronegative.

This chain connects TRBV6-1 to TRBJ1-6; D gene unclear. The CDR3 has 13 amino acids. CDR1 is MNHNS, CDR2 SASEGT, per germline. V shed 11 bases and J shed 5 bases, with 13 bases lying between them. In DNA, the CDR3 is TGTGCCTCAGATCCGTCGAATAATTCACCCCTCCACTTT. Translated, it gives CASDPSNNSPLHF.

This clone was detected only a few times. The chain uses TRBV6-6 and TRBJ1-5; TRBD1 matches 10 bases. Per the germline V gene, CDR1 is MNHNY and CDR2 is SVGAGI (reference sequence). With 6 bases clipped from V and 5 bases from J, the junction kept 4 bases outside the gene matches. The CDR3 contains 14 residues. This CDR3 reads CASRGTGEDQPQHF. The CDR3 DNA follows: TGTGCCAGCAGGGGGACAGGGGAAGATCAGCCCCAGCATTTT.

This sequence joins TRBV7-3 and TRBJ1-1; the match to TRBD1 covers 9 bases. The V gene's germline CDR1 is SGHTA and CDR2 FQGTGA. Losses at the gene ends were 5 bases for V and 5 bases for J; bases not matched to a gene: 15. The CDR3 has 17 residues. CDR3 protein: CASSLRAQGAGSTEAFF. DNA of the CDR3: TGTGCCAGCAGCCTACGCGCACAGGGGGCGGGTTCGACTGAAGCTTTCTTT.

V usage is TRBV9 and J usage is TRBJ1-1, with TRBD1 matching over 10 bases. V lost 4 bases and J lost 0; bases outside the gene matches: 6. The CDR3 consists of 16 residues. Germline loops: CDR1 SGDLS, CDR2 YYNGEE. CDR3 DNA sequence: TGTGCCAGCAGCCTCCGGGACAGGGGATTGAACACTGAAGCTTTCTTT. Amino acids: CASSLRDRGLNTEAFF. The variable domain in full, completed from reference TRBV9 and TRBJ1-1, reads DSGVTQTPKHLITATGQRVTLRCSPRSGDLSVYWYQQSLDQGLQFLIQYYNGEERAKGNILERFSAQQFPDLHSELNLSSLELGDSALYFCASSLRDRGLNTEAFFGQGTRLTVV.

This chain uses TRBV6-1 with TRBJ1-2, with a weak D call TRBD1 (5 bases). This CDR3 has 15 amino acids. CDR1 MNHNS and CDR2 SASEGT come from the germline V gene. The V gene lost 5 bases and the J gene lost 3 bases, with 16 bases spanning the gap. For the CDR3, the DNA is TGTGCCAGCAGTCCCTGGGACTGGGAGGACTATGGCTACACCTTC. Amino acids: CASSPWDWEDYGYTF.

The rearrangement uses TRBV7-8 and TRBJ2-5; TRBD1 matches 8 bases. The CDR3 extends over 15 amino acids. The ends lost 2 bases at V and 5 bases at J; junction bases unmatched: 7. Germline CDR1 reads SGHVS; CDR2 reads FQNEAQ. The CDR3 is CASSLRQGARETQYF. CDR3 DNA sequence: TGTGCCAGCAGCTTACGGCAGGGGGCCAGGGAGACCCAGTACTTC.

Comments on this clone: This CDR3 is also generated by other DNA sequences in the sample. The chain carries TRBV9 and TRBJ1-1; D gene uncertain. CDR3 length: 13 residues. The V gene lost 0 bases and the J gene lost 4 bases, with 7 bases spanning the gap. In germline, CDR1 is SGDLS, CDR2 YYNGEE. In DNA form, the CDR3 reads TGTGCCAGCAGCGTAGGAGGTTCCACTGAAGCTTTCTTT. This translates into CASSVGGSTEAFF.

The CDR3 DNA sequence: TGTGCCAGTAGTGTCAGGGGGCGGGGTTCAGAGGCCAAAAACATTCAGTACTTC. Translated: CASSVRGRGSEAKNIQYF. V gene TRBV19 combines with J gene TRBJ2-4, with 8 nucleotides matching TRBD1. There are 18 residues in the CDR3. V shed 5 bases and J 1 base; nucleotides not matched to a gene: 13. Germline loops: CDR1 LNHDA, CDR2 SQIVND (reference sequence).

Comments on this clone: The sample carries other DNA sequences with the same CDR3. The chain employs TRBV9 and TRBJ2-7, with 10 bases matching TRBD2. V trimming: 0 bases; J trimming: 4 bases; junction bases outside the gene matches: 4. CDR3 size: 15 residues. The germline V gene has CDR1 SGDLS and CDR2 YYNGEE. Written as DNA, the CDR3 is TGTGCCAGCAGCGTAGGGGCTAGCGGGAGTTACGAGCAGTACTTC. It specifies CASSVGASGSYEQYF.

The chain carries TRBV10-3 and TRBJ1-1; D not certain. V lost 0 bases, J lost 6 bases, and 14 bases lay in between. The CDR3 runs 15 residues. CDR1 is ENHRY and CDR2 is SYGVKD in the germline V gene. Here the CDR3 reads CAISESGRSGAEAFF. CDR3 DNA sequence: TGTGCCATCAGTGAGTCAGGGCGATCGGGAGCTGAAGCTTTCTTT.

This clone was observed a handful of times. V gene TRBV6-1 combines with J gene TRBJ1-2; TRBD1 might be the D (6 bases). The CDR3 sequence is 12 residues long. CDR1 and CDR2 from the germline V gene are MNHNS and SASEGT. The V end lost 8 bases, the J end lost 3 bases, and 10 bases lay between the germline ends. This chain's CDR3 is CASRDTDYGYTF. CDR3 DNA: TGTGCCAGCCGGGACACGGACTATGGCTACACCTTC.

The V and J genes are TRBV13 and TRBJ1-6; 8 bases fit TRBD1. From germline, CDR1 is PRHDT and CDR2 FYEKMQ (reference sequence). This CDR3 is built from 18 residues. V gave up 3 bases and J gave up 0 bases; unmatched junction bases: 7. The CDR3 DNA reads TGTGCCAGCAGCTTGGGACAGGTCGAGAGCTCCTATAATTCACCCCTCCACTTT. This gives the protein CASSLGQVESSYNSPLHF.